The text below deals with one T cell receptor (beta chain). Assay: immunoSEQ multiplex PCR; the TCRdb copy retains only in-frame clones and omits some. The data show roughly 140,000 clones, around 82% seen once. This entry belongs to a study of blood T cell repertoires in COVID-19. The overall study: The United States, Italy and Spain supplied acute and convalescent COVID-19 samples.

After removal of 4 bases from V and 10 bases from J, the junction contained 12 bases not matched to a gene. This CDR3 spans 13 amino acids. Per germline, CDR1 SQVTM and CDR2 ANQGSEA. Specimen: peripheral blood. The V and J genes are TRBV29-1 and TRBJ1-1; TRBD1 matches 7 bases. The receptor's source is a woman in her 50s with acute or convalescent COVID-19. CDR3 in amino acids: CSVVRGQPVLAFF. The CDR3 region has the DNA TGCAGCGTTGTAAGGGGACAGCCTGTCTTAGCTTTCTTT.